The rows below give T cell receptor beta chains drawn from one sample of a study of blood T cell repertoires in COVID-19. TCRdb's copy holds only in-frame clones and misses some; the assay was immunoSEQ multiplex PCR. The data hold around 450,000 clones, with roughly 91% observed a single time. The sequenced sample was peripheral blood. All receptors come from a woman in her thirties with acute or convalescent COVID-19. Each CDR3 is given with its conserved first and last residue. Fields, in order: CDR3 DNA, CDR3 protein, J gene, D gene, clone size, V gene. The D gene is left open where the match is weak. Only some rows state a clone size, as once, few, many or a class for expanded clones.

cdr3_nt: TGTGCCAGCTCACCACCGGCTGCAAGGACAGGGACCCAGTACTTC; cdr3_aa: CASSPPAARTGTQYF; j_call: TRBJ2-5; d_call: TRBD1; clone_size: NA; v_call: TRBV18
cdr3_nt: TGTGCCAGCAGTCAATCAAATGAGCAGTTCTTC; cdr3_aa: CASSQSNEQFF; j_call: TRBJ2-1; d_call: NA; clone_size: NA; v_call: TRBV6-5
cdr3_nt: TGTGCCAGCAGCCCGAACCCCGAGAATACGCAGTATTTT; cdr3_aa: CASSPNPENTQYF; j_call: TRBJ2-3; d_call: NA; clone_size: NA; v_call: TRBV12-3/TRBV12-4
cdr3_nt: TGTGCCAGCACCAAGACTAGCGGGGGGGCTAATGAGCAGTTCTTC; cdr3_aa: CASTKTSGGANEQFF; j_call: TRBJ2-1; d_call: TRBD2; clone_size: NA; v_call: TRBV2
cdr3_nt: TGTGCCAGCAGTAGAGGACGGGGGGCTGGAAACACCATATATTTT; cdr3_aa: CASSRGRGAGNTIYF; j_call: TRBJ1-3; d_call: NA; clone_size: few; v_call: TRBV28
cdr3_nt: TGTGCCAGCTCACTGACCGGGACAGGGTTACATGTCGAGCAGTACTTC; cdr3_aa: CASSLTGTGLHVEQYF; j_call: TRBJ2-7; d_call: TRBD1; clone_size: NA; v_call: TRBV18
cdr3_nt: TGTGCCACCAGTGGGACTGGGACAACGTACCAAGAGACCCAGTACTTC; cdr3_aa: CATSGTGTTYQETQYF; j_call: TRBJ2-5; d_call: NA; clone_size: NA; v_call: TRBV24-1
cdr3_nt: TGCGCCAGCAGCTTCTTAGCGGGGGCGACAACCGGGGAGCTGTTTTTT; cdr3_aa: CASSFLAGATTGELFF; j_call: TRBJ2-2; d_call: TRBD2; clone_size: NA; v_call: TRBV5-1
cdr3_nt: TGTGCCAGCAGCGCGGGGGGAGATACGCAGTATTTT; cdr3_aa: CASSAGGDTQYF; j_call: TRBJ2-3; d_call: TRBD2; clone_size: NA; v_call: TRBV5-4
cdr3_nt: TGTGCCAGCAATGGGGGCCCAAGCACAGATACGCAGTATTTT; cdr3_aa: CASNGGPSTDTQYF; j_call: TRBJ2-3; d_call: NA; clone_size: NA; v_call: TRBV9
cdr3_nt: TGTGCCAGCAGCTTGACAGAATATGGCTACACCTTC; cdr3_aa: CASSLTEYGYTF; j_call: TRBJ1-2; d_call: NA; clone_size: NA; v_call: TRBV5-6
cdr3_nt: TGTGCCAGCAGTTCTGGTGCGCAGGGGAGGGGTGAAAAACTGTTTTTT; cdr3_aa: CASSSGAQGRGEKLFF; j_call: TRBJ1-4; d_call: NA; clone_size: NA; v_call: TRBV7-9
cdr3_nt: TGTGCCAGCAGCTTCGGGTTTCGCACAGATACGCAGTATTTT; cdr3_aa: CASSFGFRTDTQYF; j_call: TRBJ2-3; d_call: NA; clone_size: NA; v_call: TRBV7-6
cdr3_nt: TGTGCCAGTAGGGCCAGGGAGGCTCAGCCCCAGCATTTT; cdr3_aa: CASRAREAQPQHF; j_call: TRBJ1-5; d_call: NA; clone_size: NA; v_call: TRBV19
cdr3_nt: TGTGCCAGCAGCTTAGTCCCCTTCTCTGGAAACACCATATATTTT; cdr3_aa: CASSLVPFSGNTIYF; j_call: TRBJ1-3; d_call: NA; clone_size: NA; v_call: TRBV7-2
cdr3_nt: TGTGCCAGCAGCCACTCCGCGTCTAGGGGGGAGACCCAGTACTTC; cdr3_aa: CASSHSASRGETQYF; j_call: TRBJ2-5; d_call: NA; clone_size: NA; v_call: TRBV7-2
cdr3_nt: TGTGCCTGGACCGACCGAGGAGGGCTGAACACTGAAGCTTTCTTT; cdr3_aa: CAWTDRGGLNTEAFF; j_call: TRBJ1-1; d_call: NA; clone_size: NA; v_call: TRBV30
cdr3_nt: TGTGCCAGCTCAGAACAGGGTTCCAATCAGCCCCAGCATTTT; cdr3_aa: CASSEQGSNQPQHF; j_call: TRBJ1-5; d_call: NA; clone_size: few; v_call: TRBV18
cdr3_nt: TGTGCTAGTGGTAAAAACAGCTACGAGCAGTACTTC; cdr3_aa: CASGKNSYEQYF; j_call: TRBJ2-7; d_call: NA; clone_size: NA; v_call: TRBV12-5
cdr3_nt: TGCAGTGCTAGTAAACTCGGCAGGGTGAACACTGAAGCTTTCTTT; cdr3_aa: CSASKLGRVNTEAFF; j_call: TRBJ1-1; d_call: NA; clone_size: NA; v_call: TRBV20-1
cdr3_nt: TGTGCCTGGAGTGTACCGACGGGACAATCCACCGGGGAGCTGTTTTTT; cdr3_aa: CAWSVPTGQSTGELFF; j_call: TRBJ2-2; d_call: NA; clone_size: NA; v_call: TRBV30
cdr3_nt: TGTGCCAGCAGCCTGGGGACTAGCGGGCGCGAGCAGTACTTC; cdr3_aa: CASSLGTSGREQYF; j_call: TRBJ2-7; d_call: TRBD2; clone_size: NA; v_call: TRBV5-6
cdr3_nt: TGTGCCATCAGTCCAAGGACTAGCGGAGACCAAGAGACCCAGTACTTC; cdr3_aa: CAISPRTSGDQETQYF; j_call: TRBJ2-5; d_call: TRBD2; clone_size: once; v_call: TRBV10-3
cdr3_nt: TGTGCCAGCAGCTTACGGGGAAGCGGGGAGCTGTTTTTT; cdr3_aa: CASSLRGSGELFF; j_call: TRBJ2-2; d_call: NA; clone_size: NA; v_call: TRBV7-2
cdr3_nt: TGTGCCAGCCGCCTTGGGACAGGGGGCGGCTATGGCTACACCTTC; cdr3_aa: CASRLGTGGGYGYTF; j_call: TRBJ1-2; d_call: TRBD1; clone_size: NA; v_call: TRBV2
cdr3_nt: TGCGCCAGCAGCCTAGGACAGGGGTACACTGAAGCTTTCTTT; cdr3_aa: CASSLGQGYTEAFF; j_call: TRBJ1-1; d_call: TRBD1; clone_size: NA; v_call: TRBV4-1